These 10 T cell receptor beta chains were all obtained from the same sample, sequenced in a study of CD8 T cells in ankylosing spondylitis. From the 5' RACE reads, TCRdb called clonotypes with MiXCR, one entry per CDR3 protein. The data show roughly 670,000 distinct CDR3 sequences, 19% seen once. Study-level points and caveats: Characteristic, it appeared, of ankylosing spondylitis blood was a TCR beta motif of about eight highly homologous variants.

Antigen specificity for these receptors is unknown. Input material: blood, either unsorted or a sorted T cell fraction (not recorded which). These receptors all stem from a male donor with ankylosing spondylitis.

This clonotype appeared a few times. V usage is TRBV6-5 and J usage is TRBJ2-5; D is possibly TRBD1 or TRBD2 (5 bases each). Germline CDR1 reads MNHEY; CDR2 reads SVGAGI. Trimming removed 2 bases from V and 1 base from J, with 11 bases in between. This CDR3 has 15 amino acids. The DNA for the CDR3 is TGTGCCAGCAGTTACGGGGGATCTGGCCAAGAGACCCAGTACTTC. It is translated as CASSYGGSGQETQYF.

This clonotype was detected ten times or more. J is TRBJ2-6 and V is TRBV18; 9 bases line up with TRBD1. V lost 8 bases to trimming and J lost 1 base; unmatched junction nucleotides: 9. Germline loops: CDR1 KGHSH, CDR2 LQKENI. The CDR3 consists of 17 residues. CDR3 sequence reads: CASSPGQGSSGANVLTF. The CDR3 DNA reads as TGTGCCAGCAGCCCGGGACAGGGTAGTTCTGGGGCCAACGTCCTGACTTTC.

The table lists this clonotype with a few counts. CDR3 sequence: CASSLALGTSYEQYF. The DNA of the CDR3 is TGTGCCAGCAGCTTAGCTCTTGGCACTTCCTACGAGCAGTACTTC. The chain employs TRBV7-9 and TRBJ2-7; D uncertain. CDR1 is SEHNR and CDR2 is FQNEAQ in the germline V gene (reference sequence). The CDR3 covers 15 residues. V lost 0 bases to trimming and J lost 1 base, with 10 bases between them.

This clonotype came up a few times. V usage is TRBV5-1 and J usage is TRBJ1-5, with a tentative D call TRBD1 (6 bases). The CDR3 is made up of 19 amino acids. The V gene's germline CDR1 is SGHRS and CDR2 YFSETQ. V lost 1 base and J lost 4, with 24 bases in between. The CDR3 DNA reads TGCGCCAGCAGCTTGAAGATGATGACAGGCCAAGGATGGAATCAGCCCCAGCATTTT. Its protein is CASSLKMMTGQGWNQPQHF.

This clonotype was counted at least ten times. CDR3 sequence: CASSGGTAGAEAFF. DNA for the CDR3: TGCGCCAGCAGTGGCGGGACAGCCGGCGCTGAAGCTTTCTTT. J is TRBJ1-1 and V is TRBV10-1; 7 bases are a match to TRBD1. The germline gives CDR1 WNHNN, CDR2 SYGVQD (reference sequence). V was pared by 4 bases and J by 6 bases, with 8 bases of the junction left unmatched. This CDR3 has 14 amino acids.

The chain uses TRBV4-2 and TRBJ2-1; the match to TRBD2 covers 10 bases. With 4 bases clipped from V and 5 bases from J, the junction kept 5 bases outside the gene matches. The CDR3 contains 15 residues. CDR1 LGHNA and CDR2 YNFKEQ come from the germline V gene. DNA for the CDR3: TGTGCCAGCAGCCTAGCTAGCGGGAGTCACAATGAGCAGTTCTTC. Amino acid sequence: CASSLASGSHNEQFF.

The rearrangement joins TRBV12-3 or TRBV12-4 to TRBJ2-1; 10 bases match TRBD1. This CDR3 region has 14 residues. The J segment lost 6 bases and the V segment lost 6 bases, leaving 5 bases of the junction unmatched. The CDR3 coding sequence is TGTGCCAGCAGCAAGGGACAGGGGCCCAATGAGCAGTTCTTC. It specifies CASSKGQGPNEQFF.

CDR3 coding DNA: TGTGCCAGCAGTTACTCGAGCAGGGACCAGCCCCAGCATTTT. It is translated as CASSYSSRDQPQHF. The rearrangement uses TRBV6-2 or TRBV6-3 and TRBJ1-5; D perhaps matches TRBD1 (5 bases). The CDR3 is made up of 14 amino acids. Trimming removed 0 bases at V and 7 bases at J, with 10 bases between. Germline V gene lookup returns CDR1 MNHEY and CDR2 SVGEGT.

This clonotype was found once. The junction departs from germline at one end; a sequencing error may be responsible. This chain uses TRBV6-1 with TRBJ1-3; D is uncertain. This CDR3 comprises 14 residues. Germline loops: CDR1 MNHNS, CDR2 SASEGT. The CDR3 here is CSSTAGSSGNTIYF. The CDR3 nucleotides read TGTTCCAGCACCGCCGGGAGCTCTGGAAACACCATATATTTT.

In this sample, this clonotype turned up a few times. This chain links TRBV10-2 with TRBJ2-7; no clear D. The CDR3 consists of 11 residues. Germline values: CDR1 WSHSY, CDR2 SAAADI. Between the trimmed V and J ends, which lost 1 base and 5 bases, there was a span of 3 bases. The CDR3 protein is CASSEWDEQYF. The CDR3 nucleotides are TGCGCCAGCAGTGAGTGGGACGAGCAGTACTTC.